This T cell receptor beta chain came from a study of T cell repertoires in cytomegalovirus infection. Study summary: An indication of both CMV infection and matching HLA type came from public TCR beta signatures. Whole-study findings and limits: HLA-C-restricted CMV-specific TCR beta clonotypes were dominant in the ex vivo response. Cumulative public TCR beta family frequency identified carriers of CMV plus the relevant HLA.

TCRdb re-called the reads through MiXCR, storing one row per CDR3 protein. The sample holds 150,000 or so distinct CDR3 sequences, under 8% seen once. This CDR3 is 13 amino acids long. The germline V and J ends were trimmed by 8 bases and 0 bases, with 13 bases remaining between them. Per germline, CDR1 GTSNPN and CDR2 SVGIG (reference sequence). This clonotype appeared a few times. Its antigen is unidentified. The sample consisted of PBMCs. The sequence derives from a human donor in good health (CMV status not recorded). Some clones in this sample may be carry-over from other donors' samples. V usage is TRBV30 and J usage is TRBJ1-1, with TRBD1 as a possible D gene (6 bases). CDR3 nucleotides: TGTGCCAGCCACAGGGCTATGAACACTGAAGCTTTCTTT. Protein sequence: CASHRAMNTEAFF.